One sample yielded the 26 T cell receptor beta chains listed below, sequenced in a study of T-cell reconstitution after alpha-beta-depleted transplantation in children. Unique molecular identifiers tagged the TCRbeta library. MiXCR, run by TCRdb on the PCR reads, gives a single entry per CDR3 protein. The sample records under 75,000 distinct CDR3 sequences, approximately 10% being singletons. This specimen consisted of PBMCs, obtained before TCRalphabeta/CD19-depleted stem cell transplant. These receptors were obtained from a boy younger than 18 with acute myeloid leukemia, due to receive a stem cell transplant.

This clonotype has a count of ten or more. V usage is TRBV29-1 and J usage is TRBJ2-7, with unresolved D. Germline V gives CDR1 SQVTM, CDR2 ANQGSEA. The CDR3 contains 14 residues. Trimming stripped 4 bases from V and 2 bases from J, with 15 bases between. The CDR3 loop is CSVVPGSWAYEQYF. The CDR3 DNA is TGCAGCGTTGTCCCTGGTTCCTGGGCCTACGAGCAGTACTTC.

This clonotype was counted many times. The chain has TRBV6-1 and TRBJ2-3; D tentatively fits TRBD1 or TRBD2 (5 bases each). Germline CDR1 and CDR2: MNHNS and SASEGT. V was pared by 5 bases and J by 2 bases, with 11 bases between. CDR3 size: 14 residues. The CDR3 nucleotides read TGTGCCAGCAGTATCGGGGCATACACAGATACGCAGTATTTT. Translating it yields CASSIGAYTDTQYF.

This clonotype was counted many times. This chain joins TRBV12-3 or TRBV12-4 and TRBJ1-1, with 9 bases lining up with TRBD1. Losses at the gene ends were 0 bases for V and 8 bases for J; bases not matched to a gene: 10. The CDR3 has 16 amino acids. CDR3 DNA sequence: TGTGCCAGCAGTTTAGCTACCGGGACAGGGCACCGGGAAGCTTTCTTT. It translates to CASSLATGTGHREAFF.

This clonotype was seen ten or more times. V gene TRBV4-1 combines with J gene TRBJ2-3, with TRBD2 matching over 7 bases. Trimming removed 8 bases from V and 6 bases from J; junction bases left unmatched: 8. The CDR3 sequence is 13 residues long. Germline CDR1 MGHRA, CDR2 YSYEKL. CDR3: CASSLAAGDTQYF. CDR3 nucleotides: TGCGCCAGCTCCCTAGCGGCGGGGGATACGCAGTATTTT.

This clonotype appeared many times. The V gene is TRBV5-4, the J gene TRBJ1-2, with TRBD1 identical over 8 bases. CDR3 length equals 15 residues. Losses at the gene ends were 0 bases for V and 2 bases for J; bases not matched to a gene: 3. The germline gives CDR1 SGHNT, CDR2 YYREEE (reference sequence). This CDR3 is CASSLGRGQNYGYTF. In DNA form, the CDR3 reads TGTGCCAGCAGCTTGGGCAGGGGGCAGAACTATGGCTACACCTTC.

This clonotype was recorded many times. The chain combines TRBV2 with TRBJ1-3; 7 positions agree with TRBD1. Germline V gives CDR1 SNHLY, CDR2 FYNNEI. V was clipped by 5 bases and J by 4 bases; unmatched bases: 8. The CDR3 contains 15 residues. CDR3 residues: CASSQGQKIGNTIYF. CDR3 nucleotide sequence: TGTGCCAGCAGTCAGGGACAGAAAATCGGAAACACCATATATTTT. The whole variable domain, filled in from reference TRBV2 and TRBJ1-3, reads EPEVTQTPSHQVTQMGQEVILRCVPISNHLYFYWYRQILGQKVEFLVSFYNNEISEKSEIFDDQFSVERPDGSNFTLKIRSTKLEDSAMYFCASSQGQKIGNTIYFGEGSWLTVV.

In this sample, this clonotype turned up many times. The chain couples TRBV3-1 to TRBJ2-5; tentatively, D is TRBD2 (6 bases). Trimming took 0 bases from V and 1 from J, leaving 18 bases between them. Germline assignment: CDR1 LGHDT and CDR2 YNNKEL (reference sequence). The CDR3 runs to 18 residues. The CDR3 reads CASSQDSPLLGGQETQYF. The CDR3 DNA reads TGTGCCAGCAGCCAAGATTCCCCCCTTTTGGGGGGCCAAGAGACCCAGTACTTC.

This clonotype came up many times. The chain employs TRBV27 and TRBJ2-3; 9 bases are a match to TRBD2. This CDR3 has 17 amino acids. The ends lost 3 bases at V and 1 base at J; junction bases unmatched: 8. Per germline, CDR1 MNHEY and CDR2 SMNVEV (reference sequence). CDR3 region: CASSFRTSARGTDTQYF. The CDR3 nucleotides read TGTGCCAGCAGTTTCCGGACTAGCGCAAGGGGCACAGATACGCAGTATTTT.

This clonotype was counted ten times or more. This chain joins TRBV5-1 and TRBJ1-3; D is perhaps TRBD1 (5 bases). This CDR3 spans 15 amino acids. The V and J ends lost 0 bases and 0 bases respectively, with 7 bases between them. CDR1 and CDR2 from the germline V gene are SGHRS and YFSETQ. The CDR3 nucleotides read TGCGCCAGCAGCTTGGAGGGGAGCTCTGGAAACACCATATATTTT. Its translation is CASSLEGSSGNTIYF.

This clonotype was counted at least ten times. This rearrangement joins TRBV4-3 to TRBJ2-5, with TRBD1 matching over 11 bases. The germline V gene has CDR1 LGHNA and CDR2 YSLEER. The CDR3 is 14 residues long. V was pared by 5 bases and J by 5 bases, with 4 bases of the junction left unmatched. CDR3 nucleotides: TGCGCCAGCAGCAAGGGACAGGGGGAGGAGACCCAGTACTTC. Translation: CASSKGQGEETQYF.

Many counts were recorded for this clonotype. CDR3 amino acids: CASRDGYTF. The CDR3 coding sequence is TGTGCCAGTCGGGACGGCTACACCTTC. The rearrangement uses TRBV7-3 and TRBJ1-2; maybe TRBD1 (5 bases). Germline CDR1 and CDR2: SGHTA and FQGTGA. The CDR3 totals 9 residues. Trimming took off 9 bases at V and 8 bases at J, with 7 bases between the two ends.

V is TRBV11-2 and J is TRBJ2-3; 12 positions match TRBD1. The CDR3 sequence is 15 residues long. Losses at the gene ends were 4 bases for V and 4 bases for J; bases not matched to a gene: 3. The germline CDR1 and CDR2 sequences are SGHAT and FQNNGV. The CDR3 region is CASSSGQGASDTQYF. The CDR3 DNA reads TGTGCCAGCAGCTCGGGACAGGGGGCGTCAGATACGCAGTATTTT.

This chain links TRBV4-2 with TRBJ2-5; D is possibly TRBD2 (5 bases). The V gene lost 9 bases and the J gene lost 5 bases, with 22 bases spanning the gap. The CDR3 covers 15 residues. CDR1 is LGHNA, CDR2 YNFKEQ, per germline. CDR3 loop: CARGSRRLGGETQYF. DNA of the CDR3: TGTGCCAGGGGCTCCAGGCGCCTGGGCGGGGAGACCCAGTACTTC.

This clonotype was found many times. The chain joins TRBV2 to TRBJ1-4; D is uncertain. With 4 bases removed from V and 8 bases from J, the gap between germline ends came to 17 bases. The CDR3 covers 15 residues. Looked up from germline, CDR1 is SNHLY and CDR2 is FYNNEI. CDR3 region: CASSVSGNPREKLFF. In DNA, the CDR3 is TGTGCCAGCAGTGTTTCCGGGAATCCCAGAGAAAAACTGTTTTTT.

This clonotype came up many times. The rearrangement joins TRBV6-5 to TRBJ2-3, with D uncertain. The CDR3 totals 14 residues. The germline V gene encodes CDR1 MNHEY and CDR2 SVGAGI. V lost 3 bases to trimming and J lost 5 bases, with 12 bases between them. In nucleotides, the CDR3 is TGTGCCAGCAGTTATCGTGGGTTGGGAGATACGCAGTATTTT. Protein: CASSYRGLGDTQYF.

As for this clonotype: A much larger clone is a single base away; this may be a read error. The chain employs TRBV12-3 or TRBV12-4 and TRBJ2-2; TRBD2 matches 15 bases. The length of the CDR3 is 19 residues. Here the CDR3 DNA reads TGTGCCCGCAGTTCCTCCGGGACTAGCGGGAGGACGAACACCGGGGAGCTGTTTTTT. It codes for CARSSSGTSGRTNTGELFF.

This clonotype was found many times. The V call is TRBV5-1, the J call TRBJ2-2; D not resolved. Germline CDR1 reads SGHRS; CDR2 reads YFSETQ. The CDR3 contains 15 residues. Trimming took 0 bases from V and 10 from J, leaving 16 bases between them. The CDR3 DNA sequence: TGCGCCAGCAGCTTGGCTGGTAGTTGGTTCGAGGAGCTGTTTTTT. This encodes CASSLAGSWFEELFF. Combining the CDR3 with reference TRBV5-1 and TRBJ2-2 gives the whole variable domain KAGVTQTPRYLIKTRGQQVTLSCSPISGHRSVSWYQQTPGQGLQFLFEYFSETQRNKGNFPGRFSGRQFSNSRSEMNVSTLELGDSALYLCASSLAGSWFEELFFGEGSRLTVL.

There are a few counts of this clonotype. A much more abundant neighbour one base away suggests this may be a read error. The chain carries TRBV7-8 and TRBJ2-1, with D tentatively TRBD1 (6 bases). The germline V gene has CDR1 SGHVS and CDR2 FQNEAQ. This CDR3 is built from 18 residues. The CDR3 spells CAISLATGWTTRFDEQFF. The CDR3, as DNA: TGTGCCATCAGCTTAGCGACAGGCTGGACAACTCGGTTCGATGAGCAGTTCTTC.

This clonotype has at least ten counts. The chain recombines TRBV29-1 with TRBJ1-2; no definite D call. The CDR3 consists of 13 residues. Germline V gene sequence: CDR1 SQVTM, CDR2 ANQGSEA. V was pared by 4 bases and J by 4 bases, with 13 bases between. CDR3 sequence: CSVGHQAFYGYTF. CDR3 DNA sequence: TGCAGCGTTGGGCACCAGGCCTTCTATGGCTACACCTTC.

This clonotype was picked up many times. The J gene is TRBJ2-5, the V gene TRBV20-1; unclear D gene. Germline-derived CDR1 and CDR2 are DFQATT and SNEGSKA (reference sequence). V was pared by 3 bases and J by 3 bases, with 5 bases between. CDR3 length: 11 residues. CDR3 amino acids: CSASPKETQYF. CDR3 DNA: TGCAGTGCTAGTCCGAAAGAGACCCAGTACTTC.

This clonotype was seen many times. The chain combines TRBV5-1 with TRBJ2-3; 7 bases map to TRBD2. The length of the CDR3 is 15 residues. From germline, CDR1 is SGHRS and CDR2 YFSETQ. V shed 4 bases and J 5 bases; nucleotides not matched to a gene: 10. In DNA, the CDR3 is TGCGCCAGCAGCCCTGGACTAGTCCGTGAAGATACGCAGTATTTT. Protein sequence: CASSPGLVREDTQYF.

Ten or more counts support this clonotype. The gene calls are TRBV7-7 and TRBJ2-2; TRBD2 might be the D (5 bases). Germline-derived CDR1 and CDR2 are SSHAT and FNYEAQ (reference sequence). Trimming left V 5 bases short and J 1 base short, with 11 bases between. The CDR3 contains 15 residues. CDR3: CASSHEGLNTGELFF. The DNA for the CDR3 is TGTGCCAGCAGCCATGAGGGATTGAACACCGGGGAGCTGTTTTTT.

In its sample, this clonotype was seen many times. This rearrangement joins TRBV6-2 or TRBV6-3 to TRBJ2-7, with 7 positions matching TRBD1. This CDR3 is 15 amino acids long. Germline loops: CDR1 MNHEY, CDR2 SVGEGT. The V segment lost 5 bases and the J segment 2 bases; nucleotides outside the gene matches: 9. As DNA, the CDR3 is TGTGCCAGCAGTAGGGGGCACAGGGGCCCCTACGAGCAGTACTTC. It yields the protein CASSRGHRGPYEQYF.

This clonotype occurred many times. This chain uses TRBV6-1 with TRBJ2-1, with 8 bases lining up with TRBD2. CDR1 is MNHNS, CDR2 SASEGT, per germline. The CDR3 sequence is 13 residues long. The J segment lost 6 bases and the V segment lost 6 bases, leaving 4 bases of the junction unmatched. The CDR3 nucleotides read TGTGCCAGCAGGGGGACTAGTGGCAATGAGCAGTTCTTC. This encodes CASRGTSGNEQFF.

This clonotype occurred many times. The rearrangement uses TRBV20-1 and TRBJ2-1; 11 bases are shared with TRBD2. This CDR3 has 15 amino acids. Germline V gene lookup returns CDR1 DFQATT and CDR2 SNEGSKA (reference sequence). The ends lost 4 bases at V and 9 bases at J; junction bases unmatched: 11. The CDR3 loop reads CSATWVAGGSTEQFF. The DNA for the CDR3 is TGCAGTGCTACCTGGGTAGCGGGAGGGTCTACTGAGCAGTTCTTC.

This clonotype was found many times. V usage is TRBV4-1 and J usage is TRBJ1-3; tentatively, D is TRBD1 (5 bases). This CDR3 is built from 18 residues. V was cut by 3 bases and J by 0 bases, with 18 bases left in between. Germline CDR1 MGHRA, CDR2 YSYEKL. CDR3 region: CASSQSGGTIPSGNTIYF. The DNA for the CDR3 is TGCGCCAGCAGCCAGTCGGGGGGTACCATCCCCTCTGGAAACACCATATATTTT.